The clone carrying this T cell receptor (beta chain) was detected many times. These data belong to a study of naive and memory T cell subsets. The beta constant-region primer was an equimolar mix of two oligonucleotides covering TRBC1 and TRBC2. TCRdb passed the UMI-ligation and nested PCR reads through MiXCR, listing each CDR3 protein once. The sample holds 77,000 or so distinct CDR3 sequences, about an eighth seen once. Sequences were obtained from central memory CD4+ T cells from blood. The sequence derives from a human donor in good health.

CDR3 nucleotides: TGTGCCAGCAGTGGGACAGGGGGCAATCAGCCCCAGCATTTT. This encodes CASSGTGGNQPQHF. The V and J genes are TRBV2 and TRBJ1-5, with 9 positions matching TRBD1. Germline lookup yields CDR1 SNHLY and CDR2 FYNNEI. The CDR3 length is 14 residues. V shed 4 bases, J shed 2 bases, and the junction held 0 bases outside the gene matches.